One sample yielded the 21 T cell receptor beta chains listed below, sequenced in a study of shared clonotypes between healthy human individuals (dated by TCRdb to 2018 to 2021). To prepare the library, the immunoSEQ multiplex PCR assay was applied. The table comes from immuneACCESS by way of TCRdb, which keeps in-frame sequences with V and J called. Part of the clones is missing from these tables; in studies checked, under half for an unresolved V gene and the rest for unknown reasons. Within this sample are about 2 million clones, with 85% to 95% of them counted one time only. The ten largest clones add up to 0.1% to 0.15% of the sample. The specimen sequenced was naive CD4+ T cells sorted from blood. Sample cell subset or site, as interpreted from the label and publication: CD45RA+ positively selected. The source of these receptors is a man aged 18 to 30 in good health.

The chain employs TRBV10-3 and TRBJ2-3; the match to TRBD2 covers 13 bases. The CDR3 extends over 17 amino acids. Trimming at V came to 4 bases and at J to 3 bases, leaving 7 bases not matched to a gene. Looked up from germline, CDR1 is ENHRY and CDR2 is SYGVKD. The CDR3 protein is CAISVRLAGGSTDTQYF. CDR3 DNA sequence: TGTGCCATCAGTGTCCGACTAGCGGGGGGTAGTACAGATACGCAGTATTTT.

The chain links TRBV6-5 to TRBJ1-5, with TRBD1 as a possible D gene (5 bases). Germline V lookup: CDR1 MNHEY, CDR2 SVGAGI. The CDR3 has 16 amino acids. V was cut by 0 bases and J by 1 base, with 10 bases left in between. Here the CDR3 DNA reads TGTGCCAGCAGTTACTCCCCCCCAGGGAGCAATCAGCCCCAGCATTTT. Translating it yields CASSYSPPGSNQPQHF.

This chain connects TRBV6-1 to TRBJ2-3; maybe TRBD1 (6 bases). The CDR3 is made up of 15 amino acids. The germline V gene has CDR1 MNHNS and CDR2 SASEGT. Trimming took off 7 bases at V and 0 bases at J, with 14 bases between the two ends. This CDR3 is CASTLGHTSTDTQYF. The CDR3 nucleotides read TGTGCCAGCACCCTGGGACACACTAGCACAGATACGCAGTATTTT.

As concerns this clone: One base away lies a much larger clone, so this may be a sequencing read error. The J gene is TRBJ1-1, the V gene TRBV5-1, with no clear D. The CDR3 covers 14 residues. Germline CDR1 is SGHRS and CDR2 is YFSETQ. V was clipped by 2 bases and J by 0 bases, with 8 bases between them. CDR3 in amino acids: CASSLQSLNTEAFF. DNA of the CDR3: TGCGCCAGCAGCTTACAGAGTTTGAACACTGAAGCTTTCTTT.

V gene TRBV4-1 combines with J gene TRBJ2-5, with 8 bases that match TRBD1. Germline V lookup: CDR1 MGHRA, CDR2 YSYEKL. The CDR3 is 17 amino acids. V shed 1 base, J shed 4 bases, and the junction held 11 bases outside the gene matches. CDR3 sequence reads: CASSQALGQGTLETQYF. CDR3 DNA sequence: TGCGCCAGCAGCCAAGCCCTAGGACAGGGAACTCTAGAGACCCAGTACTTC.

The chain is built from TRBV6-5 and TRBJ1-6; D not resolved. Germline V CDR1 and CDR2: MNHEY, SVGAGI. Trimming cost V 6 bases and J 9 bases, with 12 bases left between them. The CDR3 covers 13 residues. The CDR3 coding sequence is TGTGCCAGCAGCCTAGGGTTTACTTCACCCCTCCACTTT. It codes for CASSLGFTSPLHF.

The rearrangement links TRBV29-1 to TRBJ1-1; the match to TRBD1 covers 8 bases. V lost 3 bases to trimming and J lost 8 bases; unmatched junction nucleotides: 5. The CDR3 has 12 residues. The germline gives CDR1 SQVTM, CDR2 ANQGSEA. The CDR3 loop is CSVDGQGAEAFF. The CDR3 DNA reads TGCAGCGTTGACGGGCAGGGGGCCGAAGCTTTCTTT.

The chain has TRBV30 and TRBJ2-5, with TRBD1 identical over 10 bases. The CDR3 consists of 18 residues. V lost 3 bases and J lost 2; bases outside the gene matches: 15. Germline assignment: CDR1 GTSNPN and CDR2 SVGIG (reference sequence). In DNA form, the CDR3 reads TGTGCCTGGAGGTCTCGGGGGCTGGGACAGGGGAAACAAGAGACCCAGTACTTC. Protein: CAWRSRGLGQGKQETQYF.

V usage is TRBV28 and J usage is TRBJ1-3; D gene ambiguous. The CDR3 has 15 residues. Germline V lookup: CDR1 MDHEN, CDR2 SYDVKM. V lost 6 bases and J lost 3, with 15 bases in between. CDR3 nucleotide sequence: TGTGCCAGCAGCCCCGCCCGGTCTCGTGGAAACACCATATATTTT. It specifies CASSPARSRGNTIYF.

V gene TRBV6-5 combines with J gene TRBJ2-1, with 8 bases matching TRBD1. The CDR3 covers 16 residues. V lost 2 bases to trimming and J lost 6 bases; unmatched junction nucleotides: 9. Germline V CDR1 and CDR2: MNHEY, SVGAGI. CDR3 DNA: TGTGCCAGCAGTTACCTGGCAGGGGGCATTGGCAATGAGCAGTTCTTC. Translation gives CASSYLAGGIGNEQFF.

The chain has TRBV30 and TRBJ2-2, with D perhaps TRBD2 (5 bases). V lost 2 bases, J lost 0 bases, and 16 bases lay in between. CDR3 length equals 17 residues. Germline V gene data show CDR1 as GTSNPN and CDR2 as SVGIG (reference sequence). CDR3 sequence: CAWSSSRTFPNTGELFF. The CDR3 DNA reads TGTGCCTGGAGTTCTTCTCGGACTTTTCCGAACACCGGGGAGCTGTTTTTT.

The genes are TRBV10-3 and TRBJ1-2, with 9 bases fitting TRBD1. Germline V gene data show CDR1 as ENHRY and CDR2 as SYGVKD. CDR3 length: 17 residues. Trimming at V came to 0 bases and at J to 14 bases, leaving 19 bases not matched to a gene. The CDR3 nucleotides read TGTGCCATCAGTGAGTCGCGTCCCGGGACAGGGACCTCGGGGACTACCTTC. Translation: CAISESRPGTGTSGTTF.

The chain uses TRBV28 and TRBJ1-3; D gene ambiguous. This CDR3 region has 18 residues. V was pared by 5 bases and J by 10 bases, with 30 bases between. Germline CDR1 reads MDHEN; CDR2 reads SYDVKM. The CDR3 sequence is CASSPHFLLWKHGETIYF. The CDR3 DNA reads TGTGCCAGCAGTCCGCACTTTTTACTCTGGAAACACGGTGAAACCATATATTTT.

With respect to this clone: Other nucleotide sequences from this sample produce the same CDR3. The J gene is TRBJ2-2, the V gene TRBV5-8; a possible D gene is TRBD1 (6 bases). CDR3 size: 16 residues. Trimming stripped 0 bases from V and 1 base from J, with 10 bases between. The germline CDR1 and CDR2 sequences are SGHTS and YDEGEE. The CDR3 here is CASSLGLGQNTGELFF. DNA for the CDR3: TGTGCCAGCAGCTTGGGGTTGGGACAGAACACCGGGGAGCTGTTTTTT. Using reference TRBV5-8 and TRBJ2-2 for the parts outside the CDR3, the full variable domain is EAGVTQSPTHLIKTRGQQATLRCSPISGHTSVYWYQQALGLGLQFLLWYDEGEERNRGNFPPRFSGRQFPNYSSELNVNALELEDSALYLCASSLGLGQNTGELFFGEGSRLTVL.

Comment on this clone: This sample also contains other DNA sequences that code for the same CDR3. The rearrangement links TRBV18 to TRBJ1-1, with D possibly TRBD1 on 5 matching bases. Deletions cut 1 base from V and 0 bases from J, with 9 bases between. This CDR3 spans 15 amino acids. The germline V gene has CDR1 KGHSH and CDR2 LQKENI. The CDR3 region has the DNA TGTGCCAGCTCACCACTGGGGGGATTGAACACTGAAGCTTTCTTT. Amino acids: CASSPLGGLNTEAFF. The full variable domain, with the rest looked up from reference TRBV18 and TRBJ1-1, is NAGVMQNPRHLVRRRGQEARLRCSPMKGHSHVYWYRQLPEEGLKFMVYLQKENIIDESGMPKERFSAEFPKEGPSILRIQQVVRGDSAAYFCASSPLGGLNTEAFFGQGTRLTVV.

The CDR3 DNA is TGTGCCAGCAGCCACATAGCGGGAGGGGGATCCTACGAGCAGTACTTC. Protein product: CASSHIAGGGSYEQYF. The J gene is TRBJ2-7, the V gene TRBV5-4, with 11 bases aligning to TRBD2. The CDR3 sequence is 16 residues long. Germline V gives CDR1 SGHNT, CDR2 YYREEE (reference sequence). V dropped 4 bases and J dropped 1; count of bases not matched to a gene: 7. Full variable domain (remainder filled in from reference TRBV5-4 and TRBJ2-7): ETGVTQSPTHLIKTRGQQVTLRCSSQSGHNTVSWYQQALGQGPQFIFQYYREEENGRGNFPPRFSGLQFPNYSSELNVNALELDDSALYLCASSHIAGGGSYEQYFGPGTRLTVT.

This CDR3 is CASSYSLLAGAGEQFF. CDR3 DNA sequence: TGTGCCAGCAGTTACTCCTTACTAGCGGGGGCGGGTGAGCAGTTCTTC. V is TRBV6-5 and J is TRBJ2-1; 11 bases map to TRBD2. The V gene end was trimmed by 0 bases and the J gene end by 9 bases; junction bases not matched to a gene: 7. The CDR3 runs 16 residues. The germline CDR1 and CDR2 sequences are MNHEY and SVGAGI.

The CDR3 nucleotides read TGTGCCAGCAACACTAGGGGGTCCTCCTACAATGAGCAGTTCTTC. It codes for CASNTRGSSYNEQFF. The rearrangement uses TRBV7-9 and TRBJ2-1; possibly TRBD1 for D (6 bases). CDR1 is SEHNR and CDR2 is FQNEAQ in the germline V gene (reference sequence). Deletions cut 7 bases from V and 0 bases from J, with 13 bases between. The CDR3 runs to 15 residues.

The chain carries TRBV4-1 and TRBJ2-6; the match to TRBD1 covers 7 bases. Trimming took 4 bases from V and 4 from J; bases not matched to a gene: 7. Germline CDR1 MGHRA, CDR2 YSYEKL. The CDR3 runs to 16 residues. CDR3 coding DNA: TGCGCCAGCAGCCCTGGACAGGCCTACGGGGCCAACGTCCTGACTTTC. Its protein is CASSPGQAYGANVLTF.

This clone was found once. The CDR3 region is CASSQEPLVRGEQYF. In DNA, the CDR3 is TGCGCCAGCAGCCAAGAACCCTTGGTTCGAGGGGAGCAGTACTTC. The chain employs TRBV4-1 and TRBJ2-7; D may be TRBD2 (5 bases). The CDR3 length is 15 residues. Germline values: CDR1 MGHRA, CDR2 YSYEKL. The ends were cut back, 0 bases at V and 7 bases at J, with 16 bases in the middle.

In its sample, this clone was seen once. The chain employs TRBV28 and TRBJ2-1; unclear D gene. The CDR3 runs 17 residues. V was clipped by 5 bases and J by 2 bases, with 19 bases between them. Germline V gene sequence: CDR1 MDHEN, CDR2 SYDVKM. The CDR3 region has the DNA TGTGCCAGCAGTGCACCCGGGTCCCAAGGGACCTACAATGAGCAGTTCTTC. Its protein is CASSAPGSQGTYNEQFF.